The present entry profiles one T cell receptor beta chain with its context. Germline lookup yields CDR1 SGDLS and CDR2 YYNGEE. Trimming cost V 2 bases and J 1 base, with 10 bases left between them. The length of the CDR3 is 14 residues. This sample is part of a study of blood T cell repertoires in COVID-19. Turning to the study itself: Specimens from acute and convalescent COVID-19 originated in the United States, Italy and Spain.

The method was immunoSEQ multiplex PCR; TCRdb's version includes in-frame clones alone and lacks a portion of them. The sample shows 200,000 to 250,000 clones, around 82% of them seen only once. The sequence came from a woman of 80 years or more with acute or convalescent COVID-19. The sequenced sample consisted of peripheral blood. V gene TRBV9 combines with J gene TRBJ2-7, with D tentatively TRBD2 (6 bases). CDR3 region: CASSVASESYEQYF. The CDR3 nucleotides are TGTGCCAGCAGCGTCGCTAGCGAGTCCTACGAGCAGTACTTC.